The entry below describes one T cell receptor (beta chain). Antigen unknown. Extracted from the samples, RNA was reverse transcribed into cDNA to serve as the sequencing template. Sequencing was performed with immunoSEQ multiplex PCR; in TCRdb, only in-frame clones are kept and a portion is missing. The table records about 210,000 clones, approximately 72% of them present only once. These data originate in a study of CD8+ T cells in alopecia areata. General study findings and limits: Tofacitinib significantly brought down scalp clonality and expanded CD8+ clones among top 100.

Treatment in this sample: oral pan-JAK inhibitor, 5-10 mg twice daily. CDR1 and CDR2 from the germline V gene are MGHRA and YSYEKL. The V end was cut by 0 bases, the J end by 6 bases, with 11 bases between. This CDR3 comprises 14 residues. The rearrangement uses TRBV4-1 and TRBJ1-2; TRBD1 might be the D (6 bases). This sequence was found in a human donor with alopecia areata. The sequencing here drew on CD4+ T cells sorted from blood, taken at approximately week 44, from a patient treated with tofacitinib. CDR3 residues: CASSQEQYRDGYTF. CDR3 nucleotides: TGCGCCAGCAGCCAAGAACAGTACAGGGATGGCTACACCTTC.